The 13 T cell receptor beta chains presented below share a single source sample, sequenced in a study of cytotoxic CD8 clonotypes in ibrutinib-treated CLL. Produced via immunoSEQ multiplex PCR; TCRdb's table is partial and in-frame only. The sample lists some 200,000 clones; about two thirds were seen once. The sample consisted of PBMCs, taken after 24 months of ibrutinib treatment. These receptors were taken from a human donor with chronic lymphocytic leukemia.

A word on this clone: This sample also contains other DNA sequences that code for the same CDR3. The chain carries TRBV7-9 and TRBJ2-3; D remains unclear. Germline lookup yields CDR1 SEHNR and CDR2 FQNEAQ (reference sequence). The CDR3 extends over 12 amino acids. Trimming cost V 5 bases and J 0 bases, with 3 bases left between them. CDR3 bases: TGTGCCAGCAGCGCTAGCACAGATACGCAGTATTTT. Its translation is CASSASTDTQYF. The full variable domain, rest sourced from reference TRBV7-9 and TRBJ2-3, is DTGVSQNPRHKITKRGQNVTFRCDPISEHNRLYWYRQTLGQGPEFLTYFQNEAQLEKSRLLSDRFSAERPKGSFSTLEIQRTEQGDSAMYLCASSASTDTQYFGPGTRLTVL.

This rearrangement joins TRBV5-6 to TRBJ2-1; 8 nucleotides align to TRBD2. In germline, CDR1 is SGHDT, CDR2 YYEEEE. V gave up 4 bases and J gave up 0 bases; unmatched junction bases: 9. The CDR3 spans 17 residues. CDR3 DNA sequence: TGTGCCAGCAGCGTAAAACTAGCGGCCAACTCCTACAATGAGCAGTTCTTC. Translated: CASSVKLAANSYNEQFF.

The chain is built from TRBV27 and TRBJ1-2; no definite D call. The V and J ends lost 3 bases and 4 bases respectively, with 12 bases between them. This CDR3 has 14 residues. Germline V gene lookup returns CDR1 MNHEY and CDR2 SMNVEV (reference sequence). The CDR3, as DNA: TGTGCCAGCAGTTTTGGCAGGCAAGGCTATGGCTACACCTTC. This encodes CASSFGRQGYGYTF.

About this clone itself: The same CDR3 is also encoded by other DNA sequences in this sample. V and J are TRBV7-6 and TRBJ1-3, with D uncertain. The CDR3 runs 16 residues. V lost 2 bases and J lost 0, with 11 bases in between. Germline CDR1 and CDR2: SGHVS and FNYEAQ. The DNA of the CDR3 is TGTGCCAGCAGCTTAACGGTGGGATCCTCTGGAAACACCATATATTTT. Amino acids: CASSLTVGSSGNTIYF.

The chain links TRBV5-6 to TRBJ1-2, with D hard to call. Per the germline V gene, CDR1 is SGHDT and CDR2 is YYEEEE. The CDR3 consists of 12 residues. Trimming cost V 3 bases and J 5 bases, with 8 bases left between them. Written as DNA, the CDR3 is TGTGCCAGCAGCTCCGAGATATATGGCTACACCTTC. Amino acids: CASSSEIYGYTF.

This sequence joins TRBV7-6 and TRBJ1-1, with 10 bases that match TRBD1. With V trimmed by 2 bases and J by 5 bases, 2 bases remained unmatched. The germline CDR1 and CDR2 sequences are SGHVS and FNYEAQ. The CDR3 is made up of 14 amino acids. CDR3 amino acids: CASSLWDRGTEAFF. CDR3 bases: TGTGCCAGCAGCTTATGGGACAGGGGTACTGAAGCTTTCTTT.

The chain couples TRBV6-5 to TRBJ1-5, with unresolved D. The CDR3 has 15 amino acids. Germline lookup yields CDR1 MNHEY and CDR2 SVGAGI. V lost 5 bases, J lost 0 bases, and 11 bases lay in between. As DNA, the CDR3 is TGTGCCAGCAGTCCCGGCGGTTATAGCAATCAGCCCCAGCATTTT. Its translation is CASSPGGYSNQPQHF.

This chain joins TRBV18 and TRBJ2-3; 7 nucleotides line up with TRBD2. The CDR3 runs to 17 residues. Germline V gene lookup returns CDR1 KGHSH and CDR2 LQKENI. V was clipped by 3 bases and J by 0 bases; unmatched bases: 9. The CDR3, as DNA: TGTGCCAGCTCACCGCGACAACTAGCGACAAGCACAGATACGCAGTATTTT. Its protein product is CASSPRQLATSTDTQYF.

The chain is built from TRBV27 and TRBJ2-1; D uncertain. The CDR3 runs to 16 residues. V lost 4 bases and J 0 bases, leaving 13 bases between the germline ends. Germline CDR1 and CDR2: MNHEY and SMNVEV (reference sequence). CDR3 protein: CASSSTPVSSYNEQFF. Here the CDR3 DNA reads TGTGCCAGCAGTTCGACCCCCGTTTCCTCCTACAATGAGCAGTTCTTC.

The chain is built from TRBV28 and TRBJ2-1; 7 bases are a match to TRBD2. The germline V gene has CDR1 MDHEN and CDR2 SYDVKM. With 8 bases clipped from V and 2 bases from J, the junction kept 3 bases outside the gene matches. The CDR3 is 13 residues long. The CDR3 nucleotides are TGTGCCAGCGGGCGGGAGACCTACAATGAGCAGTTCTTC. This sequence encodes CASGRETYNEQFF.

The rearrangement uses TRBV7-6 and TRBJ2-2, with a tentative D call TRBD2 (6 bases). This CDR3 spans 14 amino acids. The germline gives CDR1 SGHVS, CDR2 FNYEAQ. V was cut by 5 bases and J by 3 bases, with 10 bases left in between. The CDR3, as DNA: TGTGCCAGCAGCATCGGGAGATACACCGGGGAGCTGTTTTTT. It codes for CASSIGRYTGELFF.

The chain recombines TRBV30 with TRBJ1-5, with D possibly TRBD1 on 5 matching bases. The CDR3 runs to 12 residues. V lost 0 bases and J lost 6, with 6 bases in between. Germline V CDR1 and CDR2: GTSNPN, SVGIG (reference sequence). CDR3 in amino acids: CAWSVRGQPQHF. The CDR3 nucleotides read TGTGCCTGGAGTGTAAGGGGTCAGCCCCAGCATTTT.

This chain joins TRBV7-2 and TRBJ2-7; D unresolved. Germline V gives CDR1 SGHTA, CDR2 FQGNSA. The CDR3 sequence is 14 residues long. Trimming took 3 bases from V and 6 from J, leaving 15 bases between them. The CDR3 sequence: CASSFFTTSLEQYF. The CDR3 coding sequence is TGTGCCAGCAGCTTTTTTACCACCTCCCTCGAGCAGTACTTC.